The 32 T cell receptor beta chains in this list originate from one sample, sequenced in a study of blood T cell dynamics during melanoma immunotherapy (dated by TCRdb to 2018 to 2020). The time point label corresponds to: week 3, after first cycle of checkpoint inhibitor. The library was produced with the immunoSEQ multiplex PCR assay. In TCRdb, the immuneACCESS table is reduced to in-frame sequences with V and J assigned. These tables do not hold every clone; where another copy was compared, an unresolved V gene accounts for under half, and the others remain unexplained. Counted in this sample were about 11,000 clones; roughly 80% of them appeared once. The ten largest clonotypes hold around 24% of the sample. The specimen was blood, collected from a patient treated with checkpoint blockade. These receptors all stem from a human donor with melanoma.

J is TRBJ1-4 and V is TRBV6-1; no clear D gene. Germline V gene data show CDR1 as MNHNS and CDR2 as SASEGT. The CDR3 is 14 amino acids. V was pared by 4 bases and J by 7 bases, with 13 bases between. CDR3 nucleotides: TGTGCCAGCAGTGGGTCCCGGTGGAGTGAAAAACTGTTTTTT. It codes for CASSGSRWSEKLFF.

This chain joins TRBV7-9 and TRBJ2-3; D is uncertain. Trimming cost V 8 bases and J 4 bases, with 7 bases left between them. The CDR3 has 11 residues. CDR1 and CDR2 from the germline V gene are SEHNR and FQNEAQ (reference sequence). The CDR3 region is CASSQADTQYF. The CDR3, as DNA: TGTGCCAGCTCTCAGGCAGATACGCAGTATTTT.

This clone was seen a few times. A junction boundary mismatches the germline segment, possibly from a read error. Other DNA sequences in the sample encode the same CDR3. The chain recombines TRBV5-1 with TRBJ1-2; 7 nucleotides align to TRBD1. The CDR3 sequence is 14 residues long. Germline assignment: CDR1 SGHRS and CDR2 YFSETQ. CDR3 in amino acids: CASSTSLGGDGYTF. The CDR3 DNA reads as TGTGCCAGCAGCACTTCCCTAGGGGGCGATGGCTACACCTTC.

V usage is TRBV7-6 and J usage is TRBJ1-2; 8 bases fit TRBD1. The CDR3 spans 13 residues. Germline V lookup: CDR1 SGHVS, CDR2 FNYEAQ. The V gene end was trimmed by 5 bases and the J gene end by 8 bases; junction bases not matched to a gene: 7. CDR3 bases: TGTGCCAGCAGCAGCTCAGGGGGCGACGGCTACACCTTC. Protein sequence: CASSSSGGDGYTF.

Only a few counts were recorded for this clone. The chain uses TRBV18 and TRBJ1-1, with D unresolved. Looked up from germline, CDR1 is KGHSH and CDR2 is LQKENI. This CDR3 spans 13 amino acids. Trimming cost V 0 bases and J 7 bases, with 9 bases left between them. The CDR3 sequence is CASSPPGRDEAFF. In DNA form, the CDR3 reads TGTGCCAGCTCACCACCGGGGAGGGATGAAGCTTTCTTT.

This clone was seen only once. CDR3 in amino acids: CASSSRNSGAPRSAEQFF. Here the CDR3 DNA reads TGTGCCAGCAGCTCAAGGAATAGCGGGGCCCCTCGTTCTGCTGAGCAGTTCTTC. The chain links TRBV13 to TRBJ2-1, with 8 bases matching TRBD2. Germline V gene data show CDR1 as PRHDT and CDR2 as FYEKMQ (reference sequence). The length of the CDR3 is 18 residues. V lost 4 bases, J lost 9 bases, and 20 bases stayed unmatched.

Here the CDR3 reads CASSLPLAGVGNEQFF. Here the CDR3 DNA reads TGTGCCAGCAGTTTACCCTTAGCGGGAGTAGGGAATGAGCAGTTCTTC. The V gene is TRBV28, the J gene TRBJ2-1; 9 bases agree with TRBD2. This CDR3 has 16 residues. After removal of 2 bases from V and 7 bases from J, the junction contained 9 bases not matched to a gene. The germline gives CDR1 MDHEN, CDR2 SYDVKM.

The rearrangement uses TRBV11-3 and TRBJ1-1, with a tentative D call TRBD1 (5 bases). The CDR3 is 13 residues long. Trimming cost V 2 bases and J 1 base, with 5 bases left between them. The V gene's germline CDR1 is SGHNT and CDR2 YENEEA. In nucleotides, the CDR3 is TGTGCCAGCAGCTTACAGGGGAACACTGAAGCTTTCTTT. Its protein product is CASSLQGNTEAFF. The full variable domain, its missing parts supplied by reference TRBV11-3 and TRBJ1-1, is EAGVVQSPRYKIIEKKQPVAFWCNPISGHNTLYWYLQNLGQGPELLIRYENEEAVDDSQLPKDRFSAERLKGVDSTLKIQPAELGDSAVYLCASSLQGNTEAFFGQGTRLTVV.

In its sample, this clone was seen once. This rearrangement joins TRBV7-2 to TRBJ1-1; D is unclear. Trimming left V 1 base short and J 7 bases short, with 10 bases between. This CDR3 spans 13 amino acids. Germline CDR1 and CDR2: SGHTA and FQGNSA. The CDR3 DNA reads as TGTGCCAGCAGCTTAGTAACGTTAGGTGAAGCTTTCTTT. This gives the protein CASSLVTLGEAFF.

The rearrangement links TRBV6-1 to TRBJ1-1; possible D gene TRBD1, 5 bases. CDR1 and CDR2 from the germline V gene are MNHNS and SASEGT. V was clipped by 6 bases and J by 1 base, with 15 bases between them. This CDR3 spans 15 amino acids. CDR3 nucleotides: TGTGCCAGCAGGTCGGGGCGGGAACCGAACACTGAAGCTTTCTTT. Translating gives CASRSGREPNTEAFF.

The chain has TRBV4-1 and TRBJ2-3, with 8 bases aligning to TRBD1. Germline assignment: CDR1 MGHRA and CDR2 YSYEKL. CDR3 length: 15 residues. The junction had 6 bases not matched to a gene; V was cut back by 3 bases and J by 4 bases. DNA for the CDR3: TGCGCCAGCAGCCAGCTGGACAGGGACGCAGATACGCAGTATTTT. It is translated as CASSQLDRDADTQYF.

The chain joins TRBV6-1 to TRBJ1-5; D is perhaps TRBD1 (5 bases). From germline, CDR1 is MNHNS and CDR2 SASEGT. Trimming removed 7 bases from V and 9 bases from J, with 16 bases in between. This CDR3 is built from 13 residues. The CDR3 nucleotides are TGTGCCAGCACAGACCTAGGGGTAGGGCCCCAGCATTTT. As protein: CASTDLGVGPQHF.

This rearrangement joins TRBV28 to TRBJ2-2; 7 positions agree with TRBD1. CDR3 length: 15 residues. The V gene end was trimmed by 5 bases and the J gene end by 5 bases; junction bases not matched to a gene: 8. CDR1 and CDR2 (germline): MDHEN, SYDVKM. CDR3 protein: CASSLRTGLTGELFF. In DNA form, the CDR3 reads TGTGCCAGCAGTCTCCGGACAGGCCTAACCGGGGAGCTGTTTTTT.

CDR3 in DNA: TGTGCCAGCAGCCCCGACGGACAGGTCGCAGAGACCCAGTACTTC. This encodes CASSPDGQVAETQYF. The chain carries TRBV9 and TRBJ2-5; 7 nucleotides line up with TRBD1. The CDR3 has 15 residues. Germline trimming cut 4 bases from V and 4 bases from J; bases unmatched to any gene: 10. Germline loops: CDR1 SGDLS, CDR2 YYNGEE.

The chain has TRBV19 and TRBJ2-2; TRBD2 is a possible D gene (6 bases). The ends were cut back, 2 bases at V and 4 bases at J, with 11 bases in the middle. CDR1 is LNHDA and CDR2 is SQIVND in the germline V gene (reference sequence). The CDR3 sequence is 15 residues long. The CDR3 protein is CASSIRGGATGELFF. The CDR3 bases are TGTGCCAGTAGTATACGAGGAGGGGCCACCGGGGAGCTGTTTTTT.

The chain joins TRBV5-1 to TRBJ1-1; no reliable D call. Trimming pared 5 bases from V and 0 bases from J, leaving 8 bases between. The germline V gene encodes CDR1 SGHRS and CDR2 YFSETQ. The CDR3 consists of 13 residues. The DNA of the CDR3 is TGCGCCAGCAGGCCGGACTTGAACACTGAAGCTTTCTTT. This translates into CASRPDLNTEAFF.

There are a few counts of this clone. The rearrangement links TRBV29-1 to TRBJ2-5, with TRBD1 matching over 7 bases. This CDR3 has 12 residues. Germline V gene data show CDR1 as SQVTM and CDR2 as ANQGSEA. Losses at the gene ends were 3 bases for V and 4 bases for J; bases not matched to a gene: 2. CDR3 amino acids: CSVDAGGETQYF. CDR3 DNA sequence: TGCAGCGTTGACGCAGGGGGAGAGACCCAGTACTTC. The complete variable domain, with remaining parts taken from reference TRBV29-1 and TRBJ2-5, reads SAVISQKPSRDICQRGTSLTIQCQVDSQVTMMFWYRQQPGQSLTLIATANQGSEATYESGFVIDKFPISRPNLTFSTLTVSNMSPEDSSIYLCSVDAGGETQYFGPGTRLLVL.

The chain joins TRBV7-2 to TRBJ2-3; D is ambiguous. The CDR3 extends over 15 amino acids. Trimming took 4 bases from V and 0 from J, leaving 11 bases between them. Germline lookup yields CDR1 SGHTA and CDR2 FQGNSA. The chain's CDR3 is CASSSRLSSTDTQYF. The CDR3 DNA follows: TGTGCCAGCAGCTCCCGACTCTCTAGCACAGATACGCAGTATTTT.

This clone was observed a single time. This rearrangement joins TRBV4-2 to TRBJ2-1; TRBD1 might be the D (5 bases). With 5 bases removed from V and 4 bases from J, the gap between germline ends came to 9 bases. CDR3 length equals 13 residues. The germline V gene encodes CDR1 LGHNA and CDR2 YNFKEQ. The CDR3 nucleotides are TGTGCCAGCAGCAGCGACAGTTACAATGAGCAGTTCTTC. Amino acids: CASSSDSYNEQFF.

J is TRBJ2-7 and V is TRBV19; D is unclear. The V gene's germline CDR1 is LNHDA and CDR2 SQIVND (reference sequence). This CDR3 spans 16 amino acids. V lost 3 bases, J lost 1 base, and 16 bases lay in between. The CDR3 bases are TGTGCCAGTAGTATTGGTCCCCCAGCGTTGTCCTACGAGCAGTACTTC. Its protein product is CASSIGPPALSYEQYF.

A few counts support this clone. This rearrangement joins TRBV6-1 to TRBJ1-6; 7 bases are shared with TRBD1. The J segment lost 9 bases and the V segment lost 0 bases, leaving 2 bases of the junction unmatched. CDR3 length equals 14 residues. The germline gives CDR1 MNHNS, CDR2 SASEGT. CDR3 residues: CASSEAGGASPLHF. CDR3 nucleotide sequence: TGTGCCAGCAGTGAAGCAGGGGGCGCTTCACCCCTCCACTTT.

This clone was detected once. V gene TRBV7-2 combines with J gene TRBJ2-3; 8 positions match TRBD1. V lost 3 bases to trimming and J lost 2 bases; unmatched junction nucleotides: 4. Germline V gives CDR1 SGHTA, CDR2 FQGNSA. The CDR3 has 15 amino acids. DNA of the CDR3: TGTGCCAGCAGCTTCCGACAGGGGATCACAGATACGCAGTATTTT. This gives the protein CASSFRQGITDTQYF.

Details on this clone: A junction boundary mismatches the germline segment, possibly from a read error. The chain carries TRBV7-7 and TRBJ2-3; 8 nucleotides agree with TRBD2. CDR3 length: 15 amino acids. Germline V gives CDR1 SSHAT, CDR2 FNYEAQ (reference sequence). The CDR3 protein is CASSLGGSGADTQYF. CDR3 coding DNA: TGTGCTAGCAGCTTAGGTGGTAGCGGGGCAGATACGCAGTATTTT.

This rearrangement joins TRBV29-1 to TRBJ2-7; D may correspond to TRBD1 or TRBD2 (6 bases each). Germline V gene lookup returns CDR1 SQVTM and CDR2 ANQGSEA. This CDR3 has 13 amino acids. The ends were cut back, 5 bases at V and 3 bases at J, with 14 bases in the middle. CDR3 sequence (DNA): TGCAGCGTTATAGAGGCGGGACACTACGAGCAGTACTTC. This sequence encodes CSVIEAGHYEQYF.

This chain links TRBV7-8 with TRBJ1-5; possible D gene TRBD1, 6 bases. The CDR3 covers 16 residues. Germline V gene data show CDR1 as SGHVS and CDR2 as FQNEAQ. The V and J ends lost 4 bases and 6 bases respectively, with 19 bases between them. The chain's CDR3 is CASSSDTSAGAQPQHF. In DNA form, the CDR3 reads TGTGCCAGCAGCTCAGATACGTCGGCAGGGGCTCAGCCCCAGCATTTT. Variable domain in full (rest from reference TRBV7-8 and TRBJ1-5): GAGVSQSPRYKVAKRGQDVALRCDPISGHVSLFWYQQALGQGPEFLTYFQNEAQLDKSGLPSDRFFAERPEGSVSTLKIQRTQQEDSAVYLCASSSDTSAGAQPQHFGDGTRLSIL.

This clone was seen just once. V is TRBV2 and J is TRBJ2-3; 7 bases agree with TRBD1. Germline trimming cut 6 bases from V and 5 bases from J; bases unmatched to any gene: 5. The CDR3 spans 13 residues. Germline values: CDR1 SNHLY, CDR2 FYNNEI. CDR3 residues: CASSRDRVDTQYF. DNA of the CDR3: TGTGCCAGCAGCCGTGACAGGGTAGATACGCAGTATTTT. Using reference TRBV2 and TRBJ2-3 for the parts outside the CDR3, the full variable domain is EPEVTQTPSHQVTQMGQEVILRCVPISNHLYFYWYRQILGQKVEFLVSFYNNEISEKSEIFDDQFSVERPDGSNFTLKIRSTKLEDSAMYFCASSRDRVDTQYFGPGTRLTVL.

This clone has a single count. The V gene is TRBV7-2, the J gene TRBJ1-6; tentative D call: TRBD1 (5 bases). V lost 0 bases and J lost 7, with 7 bases in between. The CDR3 runs to 14 residues. Germline V gene lookup returns CDR1 SGHTA and CDR2 FQGNSA. The CDR3 DNA reads TGTGCCAGCAGCTTAGCCAGGGAGAATTCACCCCTCCACTTT. Translating gives CASSLARENSPLHF.

The chain links TRBV6-1 to TRBJ2-7; TRBD1 matches 9 bases. Unmatched junction bases numbered 3, after V lost 4 bases and J lost 2 bases. Germline V gene data show CDR1 as MNHNS and CDR2 as SASEGT. This CDR3 comprises 14 residues. CDR3 sequence (DNA): TGTGCCAGCAGTGCCCGACAGGGGGCCTACGAGCAGTACTTC. Its translation: CASSARQGAYEQYF.

V gene TRBV4-1 combines with J gene TRBJ1-6, with 9 positions matching TRBD1. The CDR3 sequence is 16 residues long. Trimming at V came to 4 bases and at J to 5 bases, leaving 6 bases not matched to a gene. Germline-derived CDR1 and CDR2 are MGHRA and YSYEKL. Here the CDR3 DNA reads TGCGCCAGCAGCCCATCCGGACAGGGGAATAATTCACCCCTCCACTTT. This gives the protein CASSPSGQGNNSPLHF.

The chain combines TRBV10-3 with TRBJ2-7; D is possibly TRBD1 (7 bases). Germline V gives CDR1 ENHRY, CDR2 SYGVKD. V lost 6 bases, J lost 2 bases, and 11 bases lay in between. This CDR3 is 13 amino acids long. The CDR3 sequence: CAISQGEAYEQYV. CDR3 coding DNA: TGTGCCATCAGCCAGGGGGAGGCCTACGAGCAGTACGTC.

The chain recombines TRBV4-3 with TRBJ2-5; the D gene is possibly TRBD2 (5 bases). With the DNA end fitting TRBJ2-7 better, the J assignment may be wrong. Germline assignment: CDR1 LGHNA and CDR2 YSLEER. The CDR3 consists of 15 residues. CDR3 region: CASSHIPGSGYEQYF. CDR3 DNA sequence: TGCGCCAGCAGCCACATCCCGGGGTCTGGCTACGAGCAGTACTTC.

This chain joins TRBV28 and TRBJ1-2, with 9 bases matching TRBD1. The CDR3 runs 14 residues. V shed 4 bases, J shed 8 bases, and the junction held 8 bases outside the gene matches. In germline, CDR1 is MDHEN, CDR2 SYDVKM. CDR3 amino acids: CASSSGQGAEGYTF. CDR3 sequence (DNA): TGTGCCAGCAGTTCGGGACAGGGAGCGGAAGGCTACACCTTC.